Below are 15 T cell receptor beta chains sequenced from a single sample in a study of identical twins. TCRdb re-analysed the 5' RACE reads in MiXCR, keeping a single row per CDR3 protein. Of about 720,000 distinct CDR3 sequences in the sample, 8.6% were seen once. In addition, the sample was reused for a study of yellow fever vaccine responses in identical twins.

The sample taken for sequencing was PBMCs. Receptor source: a woman younger than 35 in good health.

There are a few counts of this clonotype. This may arise from a read error, as a much more abundant clone is one base away. The rearrangement links TRBV7-9 to TRBJ2-3; TRBD2 matches at 8 bases. The CDR3 is 15 amino acids. V shed 3 bases, J shed 0 bases, and the junction held 2 bases outside the gene matches. Per the germline V gene, CDR1 is SEHNR and CDR2 is FQNEAQ (reference sequence). The CDR3 sequence: CASSFGGGSTDTQYF. In DNA form, the CDR3 reads TGTGCCAGCAGCTTCGGCGGGGGGAGCACAGATACGCAGTATTTT.

This clonotype was seen a handful of times. The V gene is TRBV19, the J gene TRBJ2-7; D may match TRBD1 or TRBD2 (6 bases each). CDR3 size: 15 residues. The germline V and J ends were trimmed by 3 bases and 0 bases, with 12 bases remaining between them. Looked up from germline, CDR1 is LNHDA and CDR2 is SQIVND (reference sequence). CDR3 DNA sequence: TGTGCCAGTAGTATGGGTAGGGGGGCCTCCTACGAGCAGTACTTC. Amino acid sequence: CASSMGRGASYEQYF.

J is TRBJ2-5 and V is TRBV7-2; TRBD2 is a possible D gene (5 bases). The V end was cut by 1 base, the J end by 4 bases, with 16 bases between. The CDR3 sequence is 16 residues long. Germline loops: CDR1 SGHTA, CDR2 FQGNSA. The CDR3 here is CASSLEPGWVGETQYF. The CDR3 bases are TGTGCCAGCAGCTTAGAACCGGGGTGGGTCGGAGAGACCCAGTACTTC.

CDR3 amino acids: CASSPRLLAGGLSSYEQYF. CDR3 sequence (DNA): TGTGCCAGCAGCCCCCGCTTGTTAGCGGGGGGGCTTAGCTCCTACGAGCAGTACTTC. The chain uses TRBV11-2 and TRBJ2-7, with 11 bases lining up with TRBD2. J was trimmed by 0 bases and V by 5 bases; bases with no gene match: 15. CDR3 size: 19 residues. Germline CDR1 reads SGHAT; CDR2 reads FQNNGV.

The rearrangement joins TRBV5-1 to TRBJ2-2; 10 nucleotides agree with TRBD2. The germline gives CDR1 SGHRS, CDR2 YFSETQ. The CDR3 length is 15 residues. J was trimmed by 4 bases and V by 2 bases; bases with no gene match: 2. This CDR3 is CASSFSGGLTGELFF. The CDR3 DNA reads as TGCGCCAGCAGCTTTAGCGGGGGGCTCACCGGGGAGCTGTTTTTT.

The chain has TRBV28 and TRBJ2-7, with 7 bases identical to TRBD1. CDR3 size: 15 residues. Germline values: CDR1 MDHEN, CDR2 SYDVKM. The trim removed 3 bases at V and 2 bases at J, leaving 7 bases unmatched. The CDR3 reads CASSFRQGRTYEQYF. In DNA, the CDR3 is TGTGCCAGCAGTTTTCGACAGGGCCGGACCTACGAGCAGTACTTC.

This clonotype has a count of ten or more. The chain uses TRBV12-3 or TRBV12-4 and TRBJ2-2; D is unresolved. This CDR3 is 12 amino acids long. V lost 8 bases and J 4 bases, leaving 8 bases between the germline ends. CDR3: CASGRATGELFF. As DNA, the CDR3 is TGTGCCAGCGGTAGGGCCACCGGGGAGCTGTTTTTT.

The chain couples TRBV6-5 to TRBJ2-7; 13 nucleotides line up with TRBD2. V lost 4 bases, J lost 9 bases, and 9 bases stayed unmatched. Germline V lookup: CDR1 MNHEY, CDR2 SVGAGI. There are 15 residues in the CDR3. The CDR3 DNA reads as TGTGCCAGCAGTTCCCGGACTAGCGGGGGAGTGGGGCAGTACTTC. Translation gives CASSSRTSGGVGQYF.

This clonotype was observed a handful of times. V usage is TRBV12-3 or TRBV12-4 and J usage is TRBJ1-5; D uncertain. The V gene lost 7 bases and the J gene lost 6 bases, with 19 bases spanning the gap. This CDR3 is 15 amino acids long. Written as DNA, the CDR3 is TGTGCCAGCACCTCGTGGCAGGAAAATGGTCAGCCCCAGCATTTT. Translated, it gives CASTSWQENGQPQHF.

This clonotype appeared many times. The chain recombines TRBV7-3 with TRBJ1-1; D is possibly TRBD1 (6 bases). Germline V gene lookup returns CDR1 SGHTA and CDR2 FQGTGA. This CDR3 has 14 residues. V was pared by 2 bases and J by 7 bases, with 14 bases between. The CDR3 protein is CASSLWQGSGEAFF. In nucleotides, the CDR3 is TGTGCCAGCAGCTTATGGCAGGGGAGTGGTGAAGCTTTCTTT.

The rearrangement joins TRBV29-1 to TRBJ2-1; D is possibly TRBD2 (5 bases). Trimming took 1 base from V and 0 from J, leaving 10 bases between them. The CDR3 spans 15 residues. The germline V gene has CDR1 SQVTM and CDR2 ANQGSEA. Here the CDR3 DNA reads TGCAGCGTTGAAGCGGTGGGGAGCTCCTACAATGAGCAGTTCTTC. Protein: CSVEAVGSSYNEQFF.

This clonotype was observed a single time. The rearrangement links TRBV5-1 to TRBJ2-6, with 10 bases aligning to TRBD1. Trimming cost V 3 bases and J 2 bases; bases outside gene matches: 5. Germline V gives CDR1 SGHRS, CDR2 YFSETQ. CDR3 size: 17 residues. The CDR3 DNA sequence: TGCGCCAGCAGCTCCGGGACAGGGGTTGCTGGGGCCAACGTCCTGACTTTC. Its translation is CASSSGTGVAGANVLTF.

For this clonotype: Germline is not matched at one junction end, which may reflect a read error. The CDR3 bases are TGTGCCAGCTGCCAAGGACAGACGAACACCGGGGAGCTGTTTTTT. Encoded protein: CASCQGQTNTGELFF. The chain links TRBV3-1 to TRBJ2-2, with D possibly being TRBD1 (6 bases). From germline, CDR1 is LGHDT and CDR2 YNNKEL (reference sequence). The CDR3 runs to 15 residues. Full variable domain (missing parts from reference TRBV3-1 and TRBJ2-2): DTAVSQTPKYLVTQMGNDKSIKCEQNLGHDTMYWYKQDSKKFLKIMFSYNNKELIINETVPNRFSPKSPDKAHLNLHINSLELGDSAVYFCASCQGQTNTGELFFGEGSRLTVL.

The chain recombines TRBV20-1 with TRBJ2-3, with 7 bases matching TRBD2. CDR3 length: 16 residues. CDR1 and CDR2 from the germline V gene are DFQATT and SNEGSKA (reference sequence). Trimming removed 0 bases from V and 6 bases from J; junction bases left unmatched: 12. The CDR3 bases are TGCAGTGCTAGAGAACTTGGGGGATTCGGGGGGGATACGCAGTATTTT. This encodes CSARELGGFGGDTQYF.

The V gene is TRBV7-2, the J gene TRBJ2-2, with D perhaps TRBD1 or TRBD2 (6 bases each). This CDR3 contains 16 residues. Germline CDR1 and CDR2: SGHTA and FQGNSA. The ends were cut back, 1 base at V and 4 bases at J, with 13 bases in the middle. CDR3 sequence (DNA): TGTGCCAGCAGCTTAGTAGGAGGGGGGAGCACCGGGGAGCTGTTTTTT. Translated: CASSLVGGGSTGELFF.